Below, 8 T cell receptor beta chains from the same sample are listed, as sequenced in a study of cytomegalovirus exposure and HLA in healthy donors. PCR amplification relied on 60 Vbeta primers (plus 13 Jbeta primers). Sequenced by immunoSEQ multiplex PCR; TCRdb stores in-frame clones only, minus some. The sample carries 200,000 or so clones, 82% recorded once. Source material: PBMCs. The receptors come from a woman aged 40 to 49 in good health and CMV-seronegative.

The chain carries TRBV27 and TRBJ1-2; 7 nucleotides align to TRBD1. The CDR3 is 12 residues long. J was trimmed by 6 bases and V by 6 bases; bases with no gene match: 4. The germline CDR1 and CDR2 sequences are MNHEY and SMNVEV (reference sequence). CDR3 sequence: CASRNRGHGYTF. The CDR3 nucleotides read TGTGCCAGCAGAAACAGGGGACATGGCTACACCTTC.

V gene TRBV7-2 combines with J gene TRBJ1-1, with 7 nucleotides matching TRBD1. CDR1 SGHTA and CDR2 FQGNSA come from the germline V gene. Trimming removed 5 bases from V and 6 bases from J; junction bases left unmatched: 6. The CDR3 consists of 13 residues. Here the CDR3 reads CASSEGARSEAFF. DNA for the CDR3: TGTGCCAGCAGCGAGGGGGCCCGGTCTGAAGCTTTCTTT.

This clone occurred once. The genes are TRBV9 and TRBJ2-2; perhaps TRBD1 as D (5 bases). V was cut by 1 base and J by 5 bases, with 12 bases left in between. Germline values: CDR1 SGDLS, CDR2 YYNGEE. This CDR3 is built from 15 residues. Written as DNA, the CDR3 is TGTGCCAGCAGCGTAACGGCAGGGTCTACCGGGGAGCTGTTTTTT. This gives the protein CASSVTAGSTGELFF.

This clone came up once. The chain carries TRBV2 and TRBJ1-5; weak D call: TRBD1 (5 bases). The CDR3 is made up of 15 amino acids. Germline V gives CDR1 SNHLY, CDR2 FYNNEI. V lost 1 base, J lost 6 bases, and 13 bases lay in between. Here the CDR3 DNA reads TGTGCCAGCAGTGAAGATTCAGGGTTTAGTCAGCCCCAGCATTTT. This encodes CASSEDSGFSQPQHF.

V is TRBV18 and J is TRBJ1-2; D perhaps matches TRBD1 (6 bases). This CDR3 is built from 14 residues. The V and J ends lost 2 bases and 4 bases respectively, with 11 bases between them. Germline values: CDR1 KGHSH, CDR2 LQKENI. The CDR3 DNA follows: TGTGCCAGCTCACCAGACCAGGGGTTCTATGGCTACACCTTC. Amino acids: CASSPDQGFYGYTF.

The rearrangement joins TRBV5-4 to TRBJ2-1; D not resolved. CDR3 length: 12 residues. Per the germline V gene, CDR1 is SGHNT and CDR2 is YYREEE (reference sequence). V lost 2 bases and J 4 bases, leaving 4 bases between the germline ends. In DNA, the CDR3 is TGTGCCAGCAGCTTCTCTTACAATGAGCAGTTCTTC. It is translated as CASSFSYNEQFF.

The chain links TRBV30 to TRBJ2-1; the match to TRBD1 covers 7 bases. The J segment lost 12 bases and the V segment lost 3 bases, leaving 5 bases of the junction unmatched. Germline CDR1 is GTSNPN and CDR2 is SVGIG (reference sequence). The CDR3 length is 11 residues. The CDR3 DNA reads as TGTGCCTGGAGCCCACAGGGGCGGCAGTTCTTC. This encodes CAWSPQGRQFF.

The chain carries TRBV28 and TRBJ2-7, with D perhaps matching TRBD1 (6 bases). V gave up 7 bases and J gave up 0 bases, with 13 bases separating them. The germline V gene has CDR1 MDHEN and CDR2 SYDVKM. This CDR3 is 14 amino acids long. CDR3 amino acids: CASTFRGSSYEQYF. In DNA form, the CDR3 reads TGTGCCAGCACCTTCAGGGGTAGCTCCTACGAGCAGTACTTC.